This T cell receptor (beta chain) was recovered during a study of cytomegalovirus exposure and HLA in healthy donors. V lost 3 bases and J lost 7, with 7 bases in between. The germline gives CDR1 LNHDA, CDR2 SQIVND (reference sequence). The length of the CDR3 is 12 residues. Study-wide results and limits: Many donors shared some public TCRs, even though most TCR sequences were rare. As was reported, the HLA-A and HLA-B alleles of most subjects were accurately predicted from TCR beta sequences.

Turning to this clone: Its antigen is not known.

The study ran its PCR with 60 Vbeta and 13 Jbeta primers. Original handling: Later reanalysis found approximately 76 million unique TCR beta chains, 9 million to 12 million of them shared. Sequencing was performed with immunoSEQ multiplex PCR; in TCRdb, only in-frame clones are kept and a portion is missing. V, J and clone size are those of that table, while D and trimming were read from the DNA. The sample lists 87,000 or so clones; 60% to 80% were seen once. The sample was PBMCs. This receptor was taken from a man aged 60 to 75 in good health and CMV-seronegative. V gene TRBV19 combines with J gene TRBJ1-5; D possibly corresponds to TRBD1 (5 bases). The CDR3 loop is CASSIAGQPQHF. CDR3 coding DNA: TGTGCCAGTAGTATCGCAGGGCAGCCCCAGCATTTT. Drawing the rest from reference TRBV19 and TRBJ1-5, the complete variable domain is DGGITQSPKYLFRKEGQNVTLSCEQNLNHDAMYWYRQDPGQGLRLIYYSQIVNDFQKGDIAEGYSVSREKKESFPLTVTSAQKNPTAFYLCASSIAGQPQHFGDGTRLSIL.